Reported below is one T cell receptor (beta chain). The antigen remains unidentified. A read error is possible here, since a much larger clone lies one base away. cDNA libraries of TCR beta carried unique molecular identifiers. Once roughly 0.9 to 11 million T cells were used, hundreds of thousands of cDNA molecules resulted. TCRdb passed the PCR reads through MiXCR, listing each CDR3 protein once. The sample includes around 190,000 distinct CDR3 sequences, 29% of them seen just once. The data belong to a study of post-analysis software for immune sequencing data. Study-wide context: Patients had relapsing-remitting, secondary progressive or progressive-relapsing multiple sclerosis; some lacked subtype. Study observations and caveats: Controls showed lower frequencies than patients for roughly five TRBV segments, and TRBV5-6, TRBV5-1 and TRBV20-1 were among these. The normalized Chao1 diversity of multiple sclerosis patients was significantly lower than that of controls. F measure clustering grouped samples strongly by preparation batch.

Germline CDR1 MDHEN, CDR2 SYDVKM. The CDR3 spans 14 residues. Between the trimmed V and J ends, which lost 5 bases and 10 bases, there was a span of 18 bases. The rearrangement links TRBV28 to TRBJ2-1, with a tentative D call TRBD1 (5 bases). This sequence originates from a girl aged 2-17 years with multiple sclerosis. Sequenced input: blood. CDR3 residues: CASSGAGRSYEQFF. In DNA form, the CDR3 reads TGTGCCAGCAGTGGGGCAGGACGCTCCTACGAGCAGTTCTTC.